Below, 2 T cell receptor beta chains from the same sample are listed, as sequenced in a study of T cells after yellow fever vaccination. Using its own MiXCR run on the 5' RACE reads, TCRdb lists one record per CDR3 protein. The table shows 150,000 to 200,000 distinct CDR3 sequences, with approximately 6% occurring only once. The specimen was CD4+ T cells sorted from PBMCs, collected on the day of the first yellow fever vaccination. The receptors shown here come from a man younger than 35 who received the YFV17D yellow fever vaccine.

This clonotype was counted at least ten times. The genes are TRBV6-2 or TRBV6-3 and TRBJ2-3, with D perhaps matching TRBD1 (6 bases). The germline V gene encodes CDR1 MNHEY and CDR2 SVGEGT. V was pared by 2 bases and J by 1 base, with 10 bases between. The CDR3 is 15 residues long. In nucleotides, the CDR3 is TGTGCCAGCAGTTACCCAGGGGTGCGCACAGATACGCAGTATTTT. Translation gives CASSYPGVRTDTQYF.

This clonotype has ten or more counts. This chain links TRBV15 with TRBJ2-5; the D gene is possibly TRBD2 (6 bases). Trimming removed 4 bases at V and 4 bases at J, with 13 bases between. In germline, CDR1 is LNHNV, CDR2 YYDKDF (reference sequence). This CDR3 is built from 14 residues. CDR3 residues: CATSNMGGGETQYF. The CDR3 DNA follows: TGTGCCACCAGCAACATGGGGGGAGGAGAGACCCAGTACTTC.